This T cell receptor beta chain was sequenced for a study of CD8 T cells in Susac syndrome. Findings and limits, study-wide: It was acknowledged in the study that the number of individuals who were included in its TCR sequencing and HLA analysis was relatively small.

About this clonotype: Antigen unknown.

Trimming took 4 bases from V and 3 from J; bases not matched to a gene: 5. The CDR3 loop spans 16 amino acids. The study used healthy donors as controls matched for age and sex. The CD8+ and CD4+ T cells were negatively isolated, with the TEMRA cells enriched by FACS. Reverse transcription used about 0.45 to 1 ug RNA and random hexamers. With immunoSEQ multiplex PCR, TCR beta CDR3 was amplified across 54 Vbeta and 13 Jbeta. TCRdb reprocessed the immunoSEQ multiplex PCR reads with MiXCR, giving one entry per CDR3 protein. This table has 55,000 to 70,000 distinct CDR3 sequences, roughly 94% appearing once.

The gene calls are TRBV12-3 or TRBV12-4 and TRBJ2-7, with TRBD2 matching over 14 bases. This receptor was taken from a human donor in good health. Sequenced input: CD8+ T cells from PBMCs. DNA for the CDR3: TGTGCCAGCAGTTCCCTGACTAGCGGGGGGGACTACGAGCAGTACTTC. Its protein product is CASSSLTSGGDYEQYF.